Below, 16 T cell receptor beta chains from the same sample are listed, as sequenced in a study of T cell responses to AZD1222 COVID-19 vaccine. Method: immunoSEQ multiplex PCR; TCRdb's copy keeps in-frame clones and lacks some. Of 120,000 or so clones in the sample, around 93% were seen once. The sample was peripheral blood, taken on day 0 of AZD1222 vaccination. Receptors were obtained from an adult in good health.

The chain joins TRBV10-1 to TRBJ2-7; 8 bases map to TRBD1. Germline CDR1 WNHNN, CDR2 SYGVQD (reference sequence). This CDR3 is 18 amino acids long. With V trimmed by 0 bases and J by 1 base, 11 bases remained unmatched. The CDR3 protein is CASSESKPPGQESYEQYF. The CDR3 coding sequence is TGCGCCAGCAGTGAGTCCAAACCTCCGGGACAGGAATCCTACGAGCAGTACTTC.

V gene TRBV3-1 (or the pseudogene TRBV3-2) combines with J gene TRBJ2-5, with 8 bases fitting TRBD2. J gave up 5 bases and V 3 bases, and 8 bases lay outside the gene matches. This CDR3 region has 15 residues. The V gene's germline CDR1 is LGHDT and CDR2 YNNKEL (reference sequence). CDR3 protein: CASSHGSGMGETQYF. As DNA, the CDR3 is TGTGCCAGCAGCCACGGTAGCGGGATGGGGGAGACCCAGTACTTC.

This clone was picked up one time. The chain uses TRBV7-8 and TRBJ2-3; D perhaps matches TRBD1 (6 bases). Germline lookup yields CDR1 SGHVS and CDR2 FQNEAQ. Trimming cost V 2 bases and J 2 bases, with 11 bases left between them. CDR3 length equals 15 residues. The DNA for the CDR3 is TGTGCCAGCAGCTTACGGACAGTAATCACAGATACGCAGTATTTT. It is translated as CASSLRTVITDTQYF.

V usage is TRBV5-1 and J usage is TRBJ1-1; no firm D call. This CDR3 has 15 residues. The germline V and J ends were trimmed by 1 base and 3 bases, with 13 bases remaining between them. Germline lookup yields CDR1 SGHRS and CDR2 YFSETQ. Here the CDR3 reads CASSLNRLPDTEAFF. The CDR3 DNA reads as TGCGCCAGCAGCTTGAACAGACTCCCGGACACTGAAGCTTTCTTT.

The genes are TRBV6-5 and TRBJ1-5; 8 nucleotides agree with TRBD1. After removal of 6 bases from V and 5 bases from J, the junction contained 6 bases not matched to a gene. The CDR3 extends over 14 amino acids. The germline V gene has CDR1 MNHEY and CDR2 SVGAGI. The chain's CDR3 is CASRPTTGDQPQHF. The CDR3 coding sequence is TGTGCCAGCAGACCGACGACAGGGGATCAGCCCCAGCATTTT.

The chain is built from TRBV5-1 and TRBJ1-1; D is ambiguous. V lost 2 bases and J lost 4, with 9 bases in between. The CDR3 is 13 amino acids. From germline, CDR1 is SGHRS and CDR2 YFSETQ. CDR3 bases: TGCGCCAGCAGCTTAGTACGGGTCACTGAAGCTTTCTTT. Residues: CASSLVRVTEAFF. Combining the CDR3 with reference TRBV5-1 and TRBJ1-1 gives the whole variable domain KAGVTQTPRYLIKTRGQQVTLSCSPISGHRSVSWYQQTPGQGLQFLFEYFSETQRNKGNFPGRFSGRQFSNSRSEMNVSTLELGDSALYLCASSLVRVTEAFFGQGTRLTVV.

Only one count was recorded for this clone. The genes are TRBV6-2 or TRBV6-3 and TRBJ1-1; D gene uncertain. CDR3 size: 14 residues. The germline V gene has CDR1 MNHEY and CDR2 SVGEGT. Trimming left V 5 bases short and J 5 bases short, with 15 bases between. This CDR3 is CASSPLAETTEAFF. The CDR3 DNA is TGTGCCAGCAGTCCGTTGGCGGAGACGACTGAAGCTTTCTTT.

The rearrangement uses TRBV7-2 and TRBJ2-3; no reliable D call. Trimming took 1 base from V and 2 from J, leaving 16 bases between them. Germline loops: CDR1 SGHTA, CDR2 FQGNSA. The CDR3 consists of 17 residues. DNA of the CDR3: TGTGCCAGCAGCTTAGGGGGTCCGTCTTATCCCACAGATACGCAGTATTTT. Amino acid sequence: CASSLGGPSYPTDTQYF.

The V and J genes are TRBV7-2 and TRBJ1-2; D is unresolved. CDR3 length: 15 amino acids. CDR1 SGHTA and CDR2 FQGNSA come from the germline V gene. Trimming shortened V by 3 bases and J by 4 bases, and 15 bases separated the two germline ends. CDR3 sequence reads: CASSLKRGLPYGYTF. CDR3 nucleotide sequence: TGTGCCAGCAGCTTGAAGAGAGGGCTCCCCTATGGCTACACCTTC.

The chain couples TRBV6-5 to TRBJ2-1; D unclear. Per germline, CDR1 MNHEY and CDR2 SVGAGI. This CDR3 spans 14 amino acids. Trimming pared 0 bases from V and 9 bases from J, leaving 12 bases between. Written as DNA, the CDR3 is TGTGCCAGCAGTTACTCGAGGCTTACGAGTGAGCAGTTCTTC. It specifies CASSYSRLTSEQFF.

The chain uses TRBV7-2 and TRBJ2-1; D ambiguous. Trimming pared 8 bases from V and 0 bases from J, leaving 14 bases between. CDR3 length: 15 residues. The V gene's germline CDR1 is SGHTA and CDR2 FQGNSA. CDR3 sequence (DNA): TGTGCCAGCGGGATCGCGGATAGCTCCTACAATGAGCAGTTCTTC. This gives the protein CASGIADSSYNEQFF.

The chain is built from TRBV4-3 and TRBJ2-2; tentatively, D is TRBD2 (6 bases). V was clipped by 1 base and J by 7 bases, with 13 bases between them. Germline CDR1 LGHNA, CDR2 YSLEER. This CDR3 is 15 amino acids long. The CDR3 region has the DNA TGCGCCAGCAGCCAAGGCGGAGGGCTGGGCGGGGAGCTGTTTTTT. Amino acid sequence: CASSQGGGLGGELFF.

The chain carries TRBV4-1 and TRBJ1-2; D is unresolved. The CDR3 is made up of 14 amino acids. Germline V gives CDR1 MGHRA, CDR2 YSYEKL. The V end was cut by 4 bases, the J end by 8 bases, with 17 bases between. DNA of the CDR3: TGCGCCAGCAGCCCCCCTAGGGAAATGCGGGGCTACACCTTC. Amino acid sequence: CASSPPREMRGYTF.

The V call is TRBV6-5, the J call TRBJ1-1; D perhaps matches TRBD1 (5 bases). CDR3 length: 15 residues. Germline CDR1 is MNHEY and CDR2 is SVGAGI. Between the trimmed V and J ends, which lost 5 bases and 0 bases, there was a span of 13 bases. The CDR3 nucleotides read TGTGCCAGCAGTCCCCCGGGACGGGTGAACACTGAAGCTTTCTTT. Protein product: CASSPPGRVNTEAFF.

The V and J genes are TRBV19 and TRBJ2-1; 13 bases agree with TRBD2. Germline lookup yields CDR1 LNHDA and CDR2 SQIVND (reference sequence). The CDR3 spans 14 residues. After removal of 7 bases from V and 10 bases from J, the junction contained 7 bases not matched to a gene. CDR3 sequence: CASTRTSGSSEQFF. CDR3 nucleotides: TGTGCCAGTACGAGGACTAGCGGGAGTTCAGAGCAGTTCTTC.

The chain's CDR3 is CASSWDSGNSPLHF. The CDR3 DNA reads as TGTGCCAGCAGTTGGGACAGCGGTAATTCACCCCTCCACTTT. V usage is TRBV6-5 and J usage is TRBJ1-6, with 7 bases fitting TRBD1. This CDR3 has 14 residues. The V gene end was trimmed by 4 bases and the J gene end by 6 bases; junction bases not matched to a gene: 3. CDR1 and CDR2 (germline): MNHEY, SVGAGI.